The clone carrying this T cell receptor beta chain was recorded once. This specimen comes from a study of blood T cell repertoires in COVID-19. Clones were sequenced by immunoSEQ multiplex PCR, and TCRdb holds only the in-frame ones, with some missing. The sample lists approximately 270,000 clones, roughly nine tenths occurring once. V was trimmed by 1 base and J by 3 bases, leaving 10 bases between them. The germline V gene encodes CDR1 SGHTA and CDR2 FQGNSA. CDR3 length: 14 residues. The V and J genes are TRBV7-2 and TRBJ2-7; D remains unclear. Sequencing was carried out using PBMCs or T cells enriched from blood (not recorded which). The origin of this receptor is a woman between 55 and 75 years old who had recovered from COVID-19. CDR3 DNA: TGTGCCAGCAGCTTAGGTTTACTGTACTACGAGCAGTACTTC. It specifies CASSLGLLYYEQYF.